This T cell receptor beta chain appears in the sequencing data of a study of cytomegalovirus exposure and HLA in healthy donors. Nominal health characterized the donors when sampled, though unrecorded immune exposures were likely. The V gene's germline CDR1 is MNHEY and CDR2 SMNVEV (reference sequence). CDR3 length: 13 amino acids. For this clone: The junction differs from germline at one of its ends, possibly a read error.

In the PCR, 60 Vbeta and 13 Jbeta primers were used. Profiling relied on immunoSEQ multiplex PCR, and the TCRdb table lists in-frame clones only, not all of them. The sample holds around 140,000 clones, about 80% seen once. The rearrangement links TRBV27 to TRBJ1-2; no clear D. This clonotype was obtained from a female donor in good health and CMV-seronegative. The sequenced sample was PBMCs. The CDR3 DNA reads TGTGCCAGCAGTTCATGGACGGACTATGGCTACCCCTTC. It is translated as CASSSWTDYGYPF.